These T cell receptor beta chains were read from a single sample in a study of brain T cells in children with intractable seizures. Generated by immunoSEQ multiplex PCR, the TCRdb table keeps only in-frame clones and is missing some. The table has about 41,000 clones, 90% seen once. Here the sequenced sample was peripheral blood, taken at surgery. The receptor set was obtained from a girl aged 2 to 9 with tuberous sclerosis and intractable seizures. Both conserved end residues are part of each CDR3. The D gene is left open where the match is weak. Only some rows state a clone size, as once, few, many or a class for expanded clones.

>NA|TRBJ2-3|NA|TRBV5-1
TGCGCCAGCAGCCGGGACTTCACAGATACGCAGTATTTT
CASSRDFTDTQYF
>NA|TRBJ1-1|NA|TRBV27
TGTGCCAGCAGTTTCCGGCAGGGTGGCACTGAAGCTTTCTTT
CASSFRQGGTEAFF
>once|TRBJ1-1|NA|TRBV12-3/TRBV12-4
TGTGCCAGCAGTTTATCAGGGTTGTTTGAAGCTTTCTTT
CASSLSGLFEAFF
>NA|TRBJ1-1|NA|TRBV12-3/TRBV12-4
TGTGCCAGCAGTTTGGACGGAGCTTATGAAGCTTTCTTT
CASSLDGAYEAFF
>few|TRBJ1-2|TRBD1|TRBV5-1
TGCGCCAGCAGATATTCCCGGGACAGGGAATATGGCTACACCTTC
CASRYSRDREYGYTF
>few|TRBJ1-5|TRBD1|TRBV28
TGTGCCAGCAGTTCCGCGGACAGGGAAAAGGAGCCCCAGCATTTT
CASSSADREKEPQHF
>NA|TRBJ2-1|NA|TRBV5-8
TGTGCCAGCAGCTTGGCTGGGGGCAGGTACAATGAGCAGTTCTTC
CASSLAGGRYNEQFF
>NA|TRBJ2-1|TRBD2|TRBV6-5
TGTGCCAGCAGTTACACTAGCGGGGGCAATGAGCAGTTCTTC
CASSYTSGGNEQFF
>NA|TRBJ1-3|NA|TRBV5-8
TGTGCCAGCAGCTTACGGCAGGCTGGAAACACCATATATTTT
CASSLRQAGNTIYF
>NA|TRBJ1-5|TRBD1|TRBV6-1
TGTGCCAGCAGTGAATGGACAGGGGGCAATCAGCCCCAGCATTTT
CASSEWTGGNQPQHF
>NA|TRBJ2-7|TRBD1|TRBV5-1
TGCGCCAGCAGCTCCTCCACAAACGGACAGGGGGCGGGATACGAGCAGTACTTC
CASSSSTNGQGAGYEQYF
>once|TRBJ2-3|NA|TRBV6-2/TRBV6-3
TGTGCCAGCAGTTACCCGACGATTGGGGGCACAGATACGCAGTATTTT
CASSYPTIGGTDTQYF
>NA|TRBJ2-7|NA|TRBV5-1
TGCGCCAGCAGCGACACGTTTAGACAACTAGGTCTCTACGAGCAGTACTTC
CASSDTFRQLGLYEQYF
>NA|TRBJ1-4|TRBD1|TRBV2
TGTGCCAGCAGAGTTTTTGCCGGGACAGCCGATGAAAAACTGTTTTTT
CASRVFAGTADEKLFF
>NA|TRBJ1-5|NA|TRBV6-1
TGTGCCAGCAGTGAAAACAGGCTAAGACATCAGCCCCAGCATTTT
CASSENRLRHQPQHF
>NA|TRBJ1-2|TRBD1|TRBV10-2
TGCGCCAGCAGTGGCCCCAAGACAGGGGACTATGGCTACACCTTC
CASSGPKTGDYGYTF
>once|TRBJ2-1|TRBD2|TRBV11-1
TGTGCCAGCAGCTTCTCTAGCGGGGGCGCCTACAATGAGCAGTTCTTC
CASSFSSGGAYNEQFF
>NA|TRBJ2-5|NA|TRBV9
TGTGCCAGCAGCGTAGTACACCCCTCGTTCGGAGAGACCCAGTACTTC
CASSVVHPSFGETQYF
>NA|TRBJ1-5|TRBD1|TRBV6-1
TGTGCCAGCAGTGAAAGTGGGACAGGGGGCAATCAGCCCCAGCATTTT
CASSESGTGGNQPQHF
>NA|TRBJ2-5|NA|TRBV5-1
TGCGCCAGCAGCGGCGACGGACTGTTACAAGAGACCCAGTACTTC
CASSGDGLLQETQYF
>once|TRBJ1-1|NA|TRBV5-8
TGTGCCAGCACCAGAGGAGGGGTAACTGAAGCTTTCTTT
CASTRGGVTEAFF
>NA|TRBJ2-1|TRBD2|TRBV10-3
TGTGCCATCAGTGGCGGGACTAGCGGGGGGATCTATGAGCAGTTCTTC
CAISGGTSGGIYEQFF